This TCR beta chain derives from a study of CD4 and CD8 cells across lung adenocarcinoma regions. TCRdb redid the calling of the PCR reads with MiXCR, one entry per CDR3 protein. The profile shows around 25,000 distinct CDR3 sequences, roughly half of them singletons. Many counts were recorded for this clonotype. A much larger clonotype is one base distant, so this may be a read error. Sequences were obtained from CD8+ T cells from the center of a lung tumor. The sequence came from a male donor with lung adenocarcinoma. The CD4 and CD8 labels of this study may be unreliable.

CDR3 protein: CASSSTGETQFF. In DNA, the CDR3 is TGTGCCAGCAGCAGTACCGGTGAGACCCAGTTCTTC. The chain combines TRBV6-1 with TRBJ2-1; D is unclear. The CDR3 has 12 residues. Germline-derived CDR1 and CDR2 are MNHNS and SASEGT. V lost 6 bases and J 13 bases, leaving 16 bases between the germline ends.